The 15 T cell receptor beta chains presented below share a single source sample, sequenced in a study of CD8 T cells in ankylosing spondylitis. TCRdb ran MiXCR on the 5' RACE reads and lists one entry per CDR3 protein. Found here are around 430,000 distinct CDR3 sequences, over 15% of them singletons; the top ten hold approximately 0.97%. Antigens for these TCRs are unknown. General study results and limits: A motif of 7 to 9 highly homologous TCR beta variants was seen as apparently characteristic of ankylosing spondylitis blood.

Specimen: blood, either unsorted or a sorted T cell fraction (not recorded which). Receptors were obtained from a male donor with ankylosing spondylitis.

The chain has TRBV6-5 and TRBJ2-3, with TRBD1 matching over 7 bases. Losses at the gene ends were 2 bases for V and 0 bases for J; bases not matched to a gene: 8. The germline V gene has CDR1 MNHEY and CDR2 SVGAGI. The CDR3 is 17 amino acids. CDR3 amino acids: CASSYTRQGFSTDTQYF. The CDR3 DNA follows: TGTGCCAGCAGTTACACCCGACAGGGATTTAGCACAGATACGCAGTATTTT.

V is TRBV20-1 and J is TRBJ1-1; no firm D call. V lost 2 bases, J lost 5 bases, and 6 bases lay in between. From germline, CDR1 is DFQATT and CDR2 SNEGSKA (reference sequence). The CDR3 length is 11 residues. CDR3 DNA sequence: TGCAGTGCTAGACTCATTACTGAAGCTTTCTTT. This gives the protein CSARLITEAFF.

The chain recombines TRBV5-1 with TRBJ2-5; 8 bases are a match to TRBD1. CDR1 and CDR2 from the germline V gene are SGHRS and YFSETQ. V shed 4 bases, J shed 1 base, and the junction held 6 bases outside the gene matches. The CDR3 runs 15 residues. This chain's CDR3 is CASSLGQGRQETQYF. The CDR3 bases are TGCGCCAGCAGCCTAGGACAGGGACGCCAAGAGACCCAGTACTTC.

This clonotype was seen repeatedly, ten times or more. The rearrangement links TRBV24-1 to TRBJ2-7; D is unresolved. V shed 7 bases and J shed 0 bases, with 6 bases lying between them. The CDR3 length is 12 residues. Germline CDR1 KGHDR, CDR2 SFDVKD. The CDR3 DNA is TGTGCCACCAGCATGGACTCCTACGAGCAGTACTTC. As protein: CATSMDSYEQYF.

This clonotype has just a few counts. The chain has TRBV5-4 and TRBJ1-4; 8 positions agree with TRBD1. The junction had 13 bases not matched to a gene; V was cut back by 4 bases and J by 8 bases. Germline CDR1 is SGHNT and CDR2 is YYREEE (reference sequence). The CDR3 consists of 16 residues. CDR3 coding DNA: TGTGCCAGCAGCAACAGACAGGGGACATTTGAGGAAAAACTGTTTTTT. The encoded protein is CASSNRQGTFEEKLFF.

This clonotype showed up just a few times. The CDR3 nucleotides read TGCGCCAGCAGCCGTCGACAGGGGGCCTACGAGCAGTACTTC. This translates into CASSRRQGAYEQYF. This chain links TRBV5-1 with TRBJ2-7, with 9 bases fitting TRBD1. V dropped 4 bases and J dropped 2; count of bases not matched to a gene: 4. In germline, CDR1 is SGHRS, CDR2 YFSETQ. This CDR3 comprises 14 residues.

The DNA for the CDR3 is TGTGCCAGCAGTTACGGTCGCGGGTCGAATCAGCCCCAGCATTTT. This gives the protein CASSYGRGSNQPQHF. The V and J genes are TRBV6-2 or TRBV6-3 and TRBJ1-5, with D hard to call. The CDR3 length is 15 residues. Between the trimmed V and J ends, which lost 2 bases and 4 bases, there was a span of 12 bases. In germline, CDR1 is MNHEY, CDR2 SVGEGT.

The genes are TRBV6-2 or TRBV6-3 and TRBJ2-7, with 9 bases lining up with TRBD1. The J segment lost 2 bases and the V segment lost 7 bases, leaving 6 bases of the junction unmatched. Germline V gene data show CDR1 as MNHEY and CDR2 as SVGEGT. This CDR3 is built from 14 residues. The chain's CDR3 is CASITGTGTYEQYF. CDR3 DNA: TGTGCCAGCATTACCGGGACAGGGACCTACGAGCAGTACTTC.

There are a few counts of this clonotype. The chain employs TRBV18 and TRBJ2-3; D uncertain. The V and J ends lost 4 bases and 4 bases respectively, with 12 bases between them. The CDR3 spans 14 residues. Germline CDR1 KGHSH, CDR2 LQKENI. The CDR3, as DNA: TGTGCCAGCTCACAGGTGGGCAGTTCAGATACGCAGTATTTT. Translating it yields CASSQVGSSDTQYF.

The rearrangement joins TRBV5-6 to TRBJ2-7; 9 bases match TRBD1. The CDR3 loop spans 15 amino acids. V dropped 4 bases and J dropped 4; count of bases not matched to a gene: 9. The V gene's germline CDR1 is SGHDT and CDR2 YYEEEE. CDR3 protein: CASSPGTGSTYEQYF. For the CDR3, the DNA is TGTGCCAGCAGCCCCGGGACAGGGAGTACGTACGAGCAGTACTTC.

This clonotype came up many times. Relative to the germline gene, one junction end is altered; a read error may explain this. J is TRBJ2-3 and V is TRBV5-1, with 9 positions matching TRBD2. Germline CDR1 reads SGHRS; CDR2 reads YFSETQ. There are 14 residues in the CDR3. CDR3 in DNA: TGTGCCAGCAGTTTGGCGGGAGGGCGAGATACGCAGTATTTT. Translating it yields CASSLAGGRDTQYF.

The V and J genes are TRBV5-6 and TRBJ2-3; D is possibly TRBD2 (6 bases). The ends were cut back, 3 bases at V and 0 bases at J, with 11 bases in the middle. CDR1 and CDR2 from the germline V gene are SGHDT and YYEEEE. This CDR3 is built from 15 residues. The CDR3 DNA follows: TGTGCCAGCAGCTCCATAGCGGCTAGCACAGATACGCAGTATTTT. Encoded protein: CASSSIAASTDTQYF. The entire variable domain, with the rest obtained from reference TRBV5-6 and TRBJ2-3, is as follows: DAGVTQSPTHLIKTRGQQVTLRCSPKSGHDTVSWYQQALGQGPQFIFQYYEEEERQRGNFPDRFSGHQFPNYSSELNVNALLLGDSALYLCASSSIAASTDTQYFGPGTRLTVL.

The chain carries TRBV29-1 and TRBJ2-3; D is perhaps TRBD1 (6 bases). The CDR3 runs to 13 residues. From germline, CDR1 is SQVTM and CDR2 ANQGSEA. Trimming took off 4 bases at V and 5 bases at J, with 13 bases between the two ends. The CDR3 DNA reads TGCAGCGTTGGACAGGTAGTATTAGATACGCAGTATTTT. Translating gives CSVGQVVLDTQYF.

V and J are TRBV5-1 and TRBJ2-5; 8 bases are shared with TRBD1. CDR1 and CDR2 (germline): SGHRS, YFSETQ. This CDR3 region has 17 residues. V was pared by 2 bases and J by 2 bases, with 11 bases of the junction left unmatched. CDR3 in DNA: TGCGCCAGCAGCTTTGGCCTCGTCAGGGGGCGGCAAGAGACCCAGTACTTC. As protein: CASSFGLVRGRQETQYF.

This chain joins TRBV7-7 and TRBJ2-7; 14 positions match TRBD2. The V gene end was trimmed by 5 bases and the J gene end by 5 bases; junction bases not matched to a gene: 5. The germline CDR1 and CDR2 sequences are SSHAT and FNYEAQ (reference sequence). The CDR3 spans 15 residues. CDR3 bases: TGTGCCAGCAGCGAGGGACTAGCGGGAGTTGACGAGCAGTACTTC. It codes for CASSEGLAGVDEQYF.